The 5 T cell receptor beta chains reported below all come from one sample, sequenced in a study of blood T cells in healthy people across ages. The authors ran a second PCR of 7 to 11 cycles using a sample-barcoded 5' primer and a J-beta primer mix. TCRdb analysed the 5' RACE reads with MiXCR anew, one entry per CDR3 protein. The table includes about a million distinct CDR3 sequences, 35% to 40% detected once. Material for sequencing was blood. The source is a man aged 18 to 29 in good health.

This clonotype has more than one count but fewer than ten. The rearrangement links TRBV6-6 to TRBJ1-4; D may be TRBD1 (5 bases). The CDR3 is 14 amino acids. With 7 bases removed from V and 3 bases from J, the gap between germline ends came to 12 bases. Per the germline V gene, CDR1 is MNHNY and CDR2 is SVGAGI (reference sequence). DNA of the CDR3: TGTGCCAGCAAAGCGGGGGGGTCTAATGAAAAACTGTTTTTT. Amino acids: CASKAGGSNEKLFF.

The V gene is TRBV4-3, the J gene TRBJ2-3, with a tentative D call TRBD1 (5 bases). Deletions cut 1 base from V and 9 bases from J, with 17 bases between. CDR1 and CDR2 from the germline V gene are LGHNA and YSLEER. The CDR3 loop spans 15 amino acids. CDR3 sequence reads: CASSQVKAQGETQYF. The DNA of the CDR3 is TGCGCCAGCAGCCAAGTCAAGGCCCAGGGTGAGACGCAGTATTTT.

This clonotype has only a few counts. The chain links TRBV2 to TRBJ2-3; D possibly uses TRBD1 or TRBD2 (5 bases each). The germline V and J ends were trimmed by 5 bases and 2 bases, with 20 bases remaining between them. The CDR3 contains 17 residues. Germline V gene data show CDR1 as SNHLY and CDR2 as FYNNEI. CDR3 in amino acids: CASSFPVGTENTDTQYF. Here the CDR3 DNA reads TGTGCCAGCAGTTTTCCCGTCGGGACCGAGAACACAGATACGCAGTATTTT.

The sample holds a few counts of this clonotype. The V and J genes are TRBV4-3 and TRBJ1-2; D remains unclear. There are 14 residues in the CDR3. Trimming removed 3 bases at V and 3 bases at J, with 11 bases between. In germline, CDR1 is LGHNA, CDR2 YSLEER. The CDR3 sequence is CASSQASNDYGYTF. The CDR3 DNA reads TGCGCCAGCAGCCAGGCTTCAAACGACTATGGCTACACCTTC.

The rearrangement links TRBV7-2 to TRBJ1-1, with 12 nucleotides matching TRBD1. Germline V lookup: CDR1 SGHTA, CDR2 FQGNSA. After removal of 6 bases from V and 3 bases from J, the junction contained 14 bases not matched to a gene. The CDR3 is 18 residues long. The CDR3 region is CASRTTTGTGGWYTEAFF. In nucleotides, the CDR3 is TGTGCCAGCAGAACAACGACAGGGACAGGGGGCTGGTACACTGAAGCTTTCTTT.